The clone carrying this TCR beta chain was recorded at least ten times. As yet, its antigen is unknown. Quantitative molecular-barcoded 5'-RACE generated the TCR beta libraries. TCRdb ran MiXCR on the 5' RACE reads and lists one entry per CDR3 protein. The sample contains about 510,000 distinct CDR3 sequences, over 4% of which appear only once. This specimen belongs to a study of CD8 T cells in ankylosing spondylitis. Points from the study as a whole: Characteristic of ankylosing spondylitis blood, it appeared, was a TCR beta motif comprising about eight highly homologous variants. It was reported that disease-linked clones were significantly enriched in matched ankylosing spondylitis synovial fluid.

The specimen sequenced was blood, either unsorted or a sorted T cell fraction (not recorded which). The TCR sequence derives from a male donor with ankylosing spondylitis.

This chain's CDR3 is CASSPGEEPLHF. The CDR3 DNA follows: TGTGCCAGCAGCCCAGGGGAGGAACCCCTCCACTTT. The V call is TRBV7-9, the J call TRBJ1-6, with D perhaps matching TRBD1 (6 bases). The length of the CDR3 is 12 residues. Germline assignment: CDR1 SEHNR and CDR2 FQNEAQ (reference sequence). V dropped 5 bases and J dropped 12 bases, with 11 bases sitting between them.